This T cell receptor (beta chain) appears in the sequencing data of a study of cytomegalovirus exposure and HLA in healthy donors. Findings of the study overall: Subsequent analysis showed first-cohort TCR clusters tending to co-occur in some 110 validation repertoires.

Clones were read by immunoSEQ multiplex PCR, and TCRdb kept only the in-frame ones, dropping some. The sample has about 250,000 clones, around nine tenths seen once; the top ten hold about 3%. Points on this clone: No antigen is known for it.

V lost 5 bases and J 8 bases, leaving 13 bases between the germline ends. Germline CDR1 reads SGHTA; CDR2 reads FQGNSA. The CDR3 totals 13 residues. Sequenced sample: PBMCs. This receptor was obtained from a man aged 18 to 29 in good health and CMV-seronegative. The chain carries TRBV7-2 and TRBJ2-1; tentatively, D is TRBD1 (6 bases). The CDR3 region is CASSRTGIYEQFF. The DNA for the CDR3 is TGTGCCAGCAGCAGAACAGGGATTTATGAGCAGTTCTTC.